Below, 27 T cell receptor beta chains from the same sample are listed, as sequenced in a study of blood T cells in healthy people across ages. Using a J-beta primer mix together with a sample-barcoded 5' primer, a second PCR was run for roughly 7 to 11 cycles. TCRdb fed the 5' RACE reads into MiXCR, producing one record per CDR3 protein. The profile shows about 1,400,000 distinct CDR3 sequences, 40% to 50% of them singletons. Sequenced input: blood. The source is a young woman in good health.

A few counts support this clonotype. V gene TRBV3-1 combines with J gene TRBJ1-2; D unresolved. The CDR3 length is 13 residues. Germline CDR1 reads LGHDT; CDR2 reads YNNKEL (reference sequence). V was cut by 3 bases and J by 4 bases, with 9 bases left in between. The CDR3 loop reads CASSHESFYGYTF. CDR3 nucleotide sequence: TGTGCCAGCAGCCATGAGTCATTCTATGGCTACACCTTC.

This clonotype was observed many times. The chain uses TRBV7-9 and TRBJ1-1, with a possible D match to TRBD1 (6 bases). V was shortened by 5 bases and J by 1 base, with 11 bases between the two germline ends. There are 14 residues in the CDR3. Germline-derived CDR1 and CDR2 are SEHNR and FQNEAQ (reference sequence). The CDR3 DNA sequence: TGTGCCAGCAGCAGAGGGGACACGAACACTGAAGCTTTCTTT. Residues: CASSRGDTNTEAFF. The variable domain in full, with the rest retrieved from reference TRBV7-9 and TRBJ1-1, is DTGVSQNPRHKITKRGQNVTFRCDPISEHNRLYWYRQTLGQGPEFLTYFQNEAQLEKSRLLSDRFSAERPKGSFSTLEIQRTEQGDSAMYLCASSRGDTNTEAFFGQGTRLTVV.

The chain recombines TRBV12-3 or TRBV12-4 with TRBJ2-1, with 8 positions matching TRBD1. This CDR3 comprises 15 residues. V was clipped by 4 bases and J by 9 bases; unmatched bases: 11. This chain's CDR3 is CASSSGTGPWGEQFF. The CDR3 DNA is TGTGCCAGCAGTTCCGGGACAGGACCCTGGGGTGAGCAGTTCTTC.

This clonotype was counted many times. The chain recombines TRBV4-1 with TRBJ2-7; D gene unclear. The CDR3 consists of 13 residues. With 4 bases removed from V and 2 bases from J, the gap between germline ends came to 9 bases. CDR1 and CDR2 (germline): MGHRA, YSYEKL. For the CDR3, the DNA is TGCGCCAGCAGCCCTACAGCGACCTACGAGCAGTACTTC. Its protein is CASSPTATYEQYF.

There are a few counts of this clonotype. The V gene is TRBV12-3 or TRBV12-4, the J gene TRBJ1-5; D is possibly TRBD1 (6 bases). V gave up 5 bases and J gave up 6 bases, with 11 bases separating them. The CDR3 sequence is 13 residues long. CDR3: CASSGQYRQPQHF. The CDR3 DNA is TGTGCCAGCAGTGGACAGTACCGTCAGCCCCAGCATTTT.

In this sample, this clonotype turned up a few times. This chain joins TRBV29-1 and TRBJ2-2; possible D gene TRBD2, 5 bases. There are 16 residues in the CDR3. Germline V lookup: CDR1 SQVTM, CDR2 ANQGSEA. The V end lost 3 bases, the J end lost 4 bases, and 18 bases lay between the germline ends. The CDR3 reads CSVDASKTPGTGELFF. The CDR3 DNA is TGCAGCGTTGATGCTAGCAAGACCCCGGGCACCGGGGAGCTGTTTTTT.

The rearrangement links TRBV19 to TRBJ2-3, with 12 nucleotides matching TRBD2. Germline CDR1 is LNHDA and CDR2 is SQIVND (reference sequence). Trimming took 2 bases from V and 1 from J; bases not matched to a gene: 4. This CDR3 contains 17 residues. The CDR3 loop reads CASSIRLAGARTDTQYF. Here the CDR3 DNA reads TGTGCCAGTAGTATAAGACTAGCGGGGGCCCGCACAGATACGCAGTATTTT.

This chain links TRBV27 with TRBJ1-1; TRBD1 is a possible D gene (5 bases). The V gene lost 5 bases and the J gene lost 5 bases, with 15 bases spanning the gap. This CDR3 is built from 14 residues. Germline V gives CDR1 MNHEY, CDR2 SMNVEV (reference sequence). CDR3 protein: CASSPRDHGTEAFF. CDR3 bases: TGTGCCAGCAGTCCCCGGGACCATGGGACTGAAGCTTTCTTT.

This chain uses TRBV7-9 with TRBJ2-1, with TRBD2 matching 9 bases. Germline CDR1 reads SEHNR; CDR2 reads FQNEAQ (reference sequence). Trimming cost V 0 bases and J 10 bases; bases outside gene matches: 10. The CDR3 length is 16 residues. The CDR3 sequence is CASSLAWTSELTEQFF. CDR3 sequence (DNA): TGTGCCAGCAGCTTAGCGTGGACTAGCGAACTGACAGAGCAGTTCTTC. The variable domain in full, with the rest retrieved from reference TRBV7-9 and TRBJ2-1, is DTGVSQNPRHKITKRGQNVTFRCDPISEHNRLYWYRQTLGQGPEFLTYFQNEAQLEKSRLLSDRFSAERPKGSFSTLEIQRTEQGDSAMYLCASSLAWTSELTEQFFGPGTRLTVL.

The rearrangement joins TRBV6-5 to TRBJ1-6; D is possibly TRBD1 (6 bases). CDR1 is MNHEY and CDR2 is SVGAGI in the germline V gene. The CDR3 runs to 16 residues. Trimming took off 9 bases at V and 9 bases at J, with 24 bases between the two ends. The DNA for the CDR3 is TGTGCCAGTCGAACCGGGACACAACTCTCCGGTTCACCCCTCCACTTT. It encodes CASRTGTQLSGSPLHF.

The chain couples TRBV13 to TRBJ2-7; D is perhaps TRBD1 or TRBD2 (5 bases each). The V gene's germline CDR1 is PRHDT and CDR2 FYEKMQ (reference sequence). This CDR3 has 15 residues. V was cut by 5 bases and J by 3 bases, with 17 bases left in between. The CDR3 DNA follows: TGTGCCAGCAGCCGGGGCCCCGGAGGTGGCTACGAGCAGTACTTC. Translated, it gives CASSRGPGGGYEQYF.

The J gene is TRBJ1-4, the V gene TRBV25-1, with D possibly matching TRBD1 (5 bases). The CDR3 runs 16 residues. V lost 6 bases, J lost 2 bases, and 16 bases lay in between. CDR1 MGHDK and CDR2 SYGVNS come from the germline V gene. As DNA, the CDR3 is TGTGCCAGCAGCGCCGCGGGGCTGGATACTAATGAAAAACTGTTTTTT. Protein sequence: CASSAAGLDTNEKLFF.

The J gene is TRBJ2-7, the V gene TRBV28; possible D gene TRBD1, 6 bases. V was shortened by 5 bases and J by 3 bases, with 11 bases between the two germline ends. CDR1 is MDHEN, CDR2 SYDVKM, per germline. This CDR3 region has 13 residues. The CDR3 region is CASSPGTHYEQYF. CDR3 in DNA: TGTGCCAGCAGTCCGGGGACACACTACGAGCAGTACTTC.

This clonotype has a single count. This chain connects TRBV3-1 to TRBJ2-5; 7 bases line up with TRBD2. The CDR3 runs to 16 residues. Trimming took 7 bases from V and 2 from J; bases not matched to a gene: 13. The germline V gene has CDR1 LGHDT and CDR2 YNNKEL (reference sequence). CDR3 in amino acids: CASTDSRGSGQETQYF. In nucleotides, the CDR3 is TGTGCCAGCACGGATTCCCGCGGGAGTGGGCAAGAGACCCAGTACTTC.

The chain has TRBV5-6 and TRBJ1-5; D is perhaps TRBD1 (5 bases). Deletions cut 6 bases from V and 7 bases from J, with 11 bases between. CDR1 and CDR2 from the germline V gene are SGHDT and YYEEEE. The CDR3 extends over 12 amino acids. CDR3 region: CASKVRGQPQHF. DNA of the CDR3: TGTGCCAGCAAGGTTAGGGGCCAGCCCCAGCATTTT.

The J gene is TRBJ1-4, the V gene TRBV5-6; possibly TRBD1 for D (5 bases). This CDR3 has 16 amino acids. V lost 3 bases, J lost 2 bases, and 14 bases lay in between. Germline CDR1 and CDR2: SGHDT and YYEEEE. CDR3 amino acids: CASSSPRQSTNEKLFF. The CDR3 coding sequence is TGTGCCAGCAGCTCGCCTCGACAGTCCACTAATGAAAAACTGTTTTTT.

This clonotype was seen more than once but under ten times. The V call is TRBV6-6, the J call TRBJ2-5, with 10 bases matching TRBD2. The CDR3 consists of 15 residues. Germline CDR1 is MNHNY and CDR2 is SVGAGI (reference sequence). The trim removed 0 bases at V and 5 bases at J, leaving 3 bases unmatched. CDR3 DNA: TGTGCCAGCAGTTACTCTAGCGGGGGGAAGGAGACCCAGTACTTC. Amino acid sequence: CASSYSSGGKETQYF.

DNA for the CDR3: TGTGCCAGCAGTTTATTCCCGGGGGCGCCGAACACTGAAGCTTTCTTT. As protein: CASSLFPGAPNTEAFF. The chain is built from TRBV27 and TRBJ1-1; TRBD1 might be the D (6 bases). The V end lost 1 base, the J end lost 1 base, and 13 bases lay between the germline ends. Germline CDR1 and CDR2: MNHEY and SMNVEV (reference sequence). The CDR3 loop spans 16 amino acids.

This chain joins TRBV7-8 and TRBJ2-5, with unresolved D. Trimming took off 1 base at V and 5 bases at J, with 14 bases between the two ends. The CDR3 contains 15 residues. Germline V CDR1 and CDR2: SGHVS, FQNEAQ. The CDR3 loop is CASSLGAKRVETQYF. The CDR3 DNA follows: TGTGCCAGCAGCTTAGGTGCAAAGCGTGTGGAGACCCAGTACTTC.

The rearrangement uses TRBV29-1 and TRBJ2-1; tentatively, D is TRBD2 (6 bases). Germline-derived CDR1 and CDR2 are SQVTM and ANQGSEA. The CDR3 loop spans 11 amino acids. Trimming took off 7 bases at V and 12 bases at J, with 16 bases between the two ends. The CDR3 here is CSGVGTRRQFF. The CDR3 bases are TGCAGCGGTGTAGGGACTCGAAGGCAGTTCTTC.

This sequence joins TRBV19 and TRBJ2-7, with TRBD2 matching 7 bases. Per the germline V gene, CDR1 is LNHDA and CDR2 is SQIVND (reference sequence). This CDR3 has 13 amino acids. The junction had 8 bases not matched to a gene; V was cut back by 5 bases and J by 7 bases. The CDR3 DNA reads as TGTGCCAGTAGTCCCTTTGGGGGGGATGAGCAGTACTTC. Translation: CASSPFGGDEQYF.

The chain recombines TRBV5-1 with TRBJ2-1; 11 bases match TRBD2. The trim removed 4 bases at V and 5 bases at J, leaving 8 bases unmatched. CDR1 and CDR2 from the germline V gene are SGHRS and YFSETQ. This CDR3 has 16 residues. CDR3 residues: CASSLIAGGPDNEQFF. For the CDR3, the DNA is TGCGCCAGCAGCCTTATAGCGGGAGGGCCTGACAATGAGCAGTTCTTC.

The table lists this clonotype with a few counts. One junction end does not reproduce the germline sequence, and a read error may be involved. The chain uses TRBV7-2 and TRBJ1-2; a weak D match, TRBD1 (5 bases). The CDR3 is made up of 15 amino acids. Per germline, CDR1 SGHTA and CDR2 FQGNSA. The CDR3 sequence: CASSLGQALGDGYTF. CDR3 nucleotide sequence: TGTGCCAGCAGTTTAGGGCAGGCCCTGGGGGATGGCTACACCTTC.

The chain couples TRBV3-1 to TRBJ2-1; D might be TRBD1 or TRBD2, each matching 5 bases. V lost 5 bases to trimming and J lost 0 bases, with 20 bases between them. Germline CDR1 reads LGHDT; CDR2 reads YNNKEL (reference sequence). The CDR3 consists of 18 residues. The CDR3 DNA reads TGTGCCAGCAGCTTTAAGACGGGGCCCGATAGCTCCTACAATGAGCAGTTCTTC. Its protein is CASSFKTGPDSSYNEQFF.

This clonotype was picked up a small number of times. The chain uses TRBV29-1 and TRBJ2-1, with a tentative D call TRBD1 (6 bases). The length of the CDR3 is 15 residues. In germline, CDR1 is SQVTM, CDR2 ANQGSEA. V shed 6 bases and J shed 1 base, with 16 bases lying between them. Written as DNA, the CDR3 is TGCAGCGTCGAGGGGGAAGCGGAATCCTACAATGAGCAGTTCTTC. Its translation: CSVEGEAESYNEQFF.

A word on this clonotype: A junction end diverges from the germline sequence, so it may reflect a read error. CDR3 residues: CATSLDGGPQYF. The CDR3 DNA sequence: TGTGCCACCAGTTTAGACGGTGGCCCCCAGTACTTC. This chain connects TRBV12-3 or TRBV12-4 to TRBJ2-7; D is ambiguous. The CDR3 is 12 residues long.

The CDR3 DNA is TGTGCCAGCAGCTCGGGAACGGGAGTTGGCACAGATACGCAGTATTTT. Its translation: CASSSGTGVGTDTQYF. The rearrangement links TRBV11-2 to TRBJ2-3, with D possibly being TRBD2 (6 bases). The germline V and J ends were trimmed by 4 bases and 1 base, with 15 bases remaining between them. The CDR3 runs 16 residues. Germline assignment: CDR1 SGHAT and CDR2 FQNNGV.